This T cell receptor beta chain comes out of a study of beta chain features in type 1 diabetes (dated by TCRdb to the late 2010s). For context, the study as a whole: Patients and healthy donors did not differ in mean age, gender distribution, total cell number or subset yield. Whereas all 28 donors provided naive and central memory subsets, regulatory and stem cell-like memory subsets were isolated from just 8 patients and roughly 8 healthy donors. In the study, TCRB repertoires of sorted circulating CD4+ T cell subsets from recently diagnosed type 1 diabetes patients were compared with those of matched healthy donors. A total of 107,917,701 sorted cells were examined across all samples, and RNA yield correlated strongly with the number of cells per subset. General conclusions and limits of the study: Naive, central memory and regulatory TCRB repertoires appeared to be more alike among patients than among healthy donors. A moderate but significant shortening of TCRB CDR3 length was observed in type 1 diabetes patients in all four CD4+ subsets. Patients with type 1 diabetes made fewer insertions and deleted more nucleotides at VDJ recombination sites, implying thymic rearrangement abnormalities. Because cDNA was sequenced instead of genomic DNA, highly expressing activated cells could be over-represented, though the groups showed no difference in activation or CD3 levels. PCR may preferentially amplify shorter templates, but because patient and control samples were amplified and corrected together, any resulting skew would affect both groups equally. Because the HLA sub-analyses included only small numbers of individuals, any influence of HLA type on TCRB rearrangement was left unresolved.

The entire isolated RNA was reverse transcribed using the High Capacity cDNA Reverse Transcription Kit, and thus expressed TCRB transcripts were sequenced. Naive, central memory and regulatory T cell samples underwent deep immunoSEQ sequencing, averaging approximately 3.3 million total reads per sample. Sorted cells were lysed in RLT buffer and RNA was extracted with DNase-treated RNeasy Micro or Mini kits, depending on cell number. To prevent cross-contamination, every cell subset was processed on its own, while patient and healthy donor samples were processed together. The immunoSEQ multiplex PCR was used to amplify TCRB sequences from cDNA, generating 87-bp fragments that spanned the CDR3 region. Sequencing of the amplicons was performed on the Illumina HiSeq platform. For the original study's pipeline: Synthetic template baselines were used to correct PCR bias computationally, reads within Hamming distance 2 were collapsed together, and singletons that could not be merged were discarded. By aligning reads against IMGT, V, D and J genes, CDR3 length, and insertions or deletions at six rearrangement sites were assigned. Clonotype counts were normalized to sorted cell number within each subset before computing true diversity and Gini coefficients with the tcR R package. The overlap coefficient, calculated on TCRB nucleotide sequences, was used to quantify repertoire sharing. In TCRdb, the immuneACCESS table is reduced to in-frame sequences with V and J assigned. These tables do not hold every clone; where another copy was compared, an unresolved V gene accounts for under half, and the others remain unexplained. From that table come the V and J calls and clone size; the DNA was used to work out D and trimming. Across this sample there are about 150,000 clones, with less than 10% seen only once. In total, the top ten clones hold roughly 0.5% of the sample.

This clone was seen ten or more times. Its antigen is not yet known. The sample holds no much larger clone one base away, and base qualities are not on file. V sheds 2 bases and J sheds 13 bases, leaving 8 bases between their ends. The germline V gene supplies CDR1 MDHEN and CDR2 SYDVKM. Taken from cysteine to phenylalanine, the CDR3 has 11 residues. Left in the record is the CDR3 DNA by itself, 33 bases read in frame from the first base. From each donor, a single peripheral blood sample of 100 to 150 mL on average was drawn into heparinised tubes. A BD FACSAria II and a panel including CD45RO, CCR7, CD25, CD127, CD95 and CD27 were used to sort naive, central memory, regulatory and stem cell-like memory CD4+ T cells. Purity was above 95% for every sorted population. PBMCs were isolated right away by Lymphoprep density gradient centrifugation and were stained directly, without culture. So that batch effects would be minimized, each experiment stained and sorted samples in pairs, pairing one healthy donor with one patient.

This receptor was identified in a man in his late teens or twenties with type 1 diabetes. Material: central memory CD4+ T cells from blood. This chain is built from TRBV28 and TRBJ2-2; TRBD1 is a weak D gene call, 5 bases matching. The CDR3 reads as follows: CASSLQGVLFF. The DNA sequence reads TGTGCCAGCAGTTTACAGGGTGTGCTGTTTTTT.